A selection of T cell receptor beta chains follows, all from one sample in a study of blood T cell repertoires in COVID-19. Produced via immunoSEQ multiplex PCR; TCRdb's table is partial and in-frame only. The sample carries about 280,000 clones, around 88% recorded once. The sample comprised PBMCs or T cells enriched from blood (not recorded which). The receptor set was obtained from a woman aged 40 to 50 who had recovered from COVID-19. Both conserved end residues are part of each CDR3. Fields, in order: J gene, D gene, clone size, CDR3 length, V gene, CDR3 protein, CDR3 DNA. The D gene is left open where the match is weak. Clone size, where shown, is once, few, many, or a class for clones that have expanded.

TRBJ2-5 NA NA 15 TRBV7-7 CASSSNPAPGETQYF TGTGCTAGCAGCTCAAACCCCGCCCCCGGGGAGACCCAGTACTTC
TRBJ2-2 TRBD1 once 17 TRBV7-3 CASSEGPGQGTAGELFF TGTGCCAGCAGCGAGGGACCGGGACAGGGGACGGCCGGGGAGCTGTTTTTT
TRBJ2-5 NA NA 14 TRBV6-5 CASSYSSRWETQYF TGTGCCAGCAGTTACTCGAGCAGGTGGGAGACCCAGTACTTC
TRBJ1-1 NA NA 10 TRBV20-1 CSATGREAFF TGCAGTGCTACAGGTCGGGAAGCTTTCTTT
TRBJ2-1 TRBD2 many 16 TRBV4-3 CASSPNLAGGDNEQFF TGCGCCAGCAGCCCCAATCTAGCGGGAGGGGACAATGAGCAGTTCTTC
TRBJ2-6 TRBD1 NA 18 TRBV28 CASSLWGKGAHGANVLTF TGTGCCAGCAGTTTGTGGGGGAAGGGGGCGCATGGGGCCAACGTCCTGACTTTC
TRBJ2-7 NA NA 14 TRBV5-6 CASSPPYGSYEQYF TGTGCCAGCAGCCCCCCCTATGGTTCCTACGAGCAGTACTTC
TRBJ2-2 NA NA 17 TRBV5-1 CASSQSTLRGRGGELFF TGCGCCAGCAGCCAATCCACCCTCCGGGGTAGAGGCGGGGAGCTGTTTTTT
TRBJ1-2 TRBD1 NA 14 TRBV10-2 CASSAGQVLYGYTF TGCGCCAGCAGTGCGGGACAGGTGCTCTATGGCTACACCTTC
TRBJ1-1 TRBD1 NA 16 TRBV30 CAWSVDRGNVNTEAFF TGTGCCTGGAGTGTAGACAGGGGGAACGTGAACACTGAAGCTTTCTTT
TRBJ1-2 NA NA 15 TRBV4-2 CASSQGVGGNYGYTF TGTGCCAGCAGCCAAGGTGTCGGAGGGAACTATGGCTACACCTTC
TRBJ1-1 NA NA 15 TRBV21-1 CASSSSETGNTEAFF TGTGCCAGCAGCAGCAGCGAGACCGGGAACACTGAAGCTTTCTTT
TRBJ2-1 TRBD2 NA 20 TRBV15 CATSSPLGKREGPGGNEQFF TGTGCCACCAGCAGCCCCCTGGGAAAGCGGGAGGGCCCCGGGGGGAATGAGCAGTTCTTC
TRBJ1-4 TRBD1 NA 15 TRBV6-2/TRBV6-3 CASSYSGTGKEKLFF TGTGCCAGCAGTTACTCCGGGACAGGAAAAGAAAAACTGTTTTTT
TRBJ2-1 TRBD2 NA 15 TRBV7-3 CASSLTSGRVNEQFF TGTGCCAGCAGTTTAACTAGCGGGAGGGTCAATGAGCAGTTCTTC
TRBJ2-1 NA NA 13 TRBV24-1 CATSDSGLYEQFF TGTGCCACCAGTGATTCTGGGCTCTATGAGCAGTTCTTC
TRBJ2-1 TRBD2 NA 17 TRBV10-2 CASSEGLGLAEPNQQFF TGCGCCAGCAGTGAGGGACTGGGACTAGCGGAGCCCAATCAGCAGTTCTTC
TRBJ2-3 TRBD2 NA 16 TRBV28 CASRESSGSRTDTQYF TGTGCCAGCAGGGAATCTAGCGGGAGTCGCACAGATACGCAGTATTTT
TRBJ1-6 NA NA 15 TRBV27 CASTATGPYNSPLHF TGTGCCAGCACCGCGACAGGCCCCTATAATTCACCCCTCCACTTT
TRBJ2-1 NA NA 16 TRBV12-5 CAMRGGRVSSYNEQFF TGTGCTATGAGAGGCGGGCGGGTCTCCTCCTACAATGAGCAGTTCTTC
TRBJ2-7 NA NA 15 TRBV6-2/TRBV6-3 CASSYSTSGSYEQYF TGTGCCAGCAGTTACTCGACATCGGGGTCCTACGAGCAGTACTTC
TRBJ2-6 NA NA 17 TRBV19 CASSISSAGTGANVLTF TGTGCCAGTAGTATCTCTTCTGCGGGTACTGGGGCCAACGTCCTGACTTTC
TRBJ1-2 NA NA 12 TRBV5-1 CASRQGLGGYTF TGCGCCAGCAGGCAGGGACTGGGGGGCTACACCTTC
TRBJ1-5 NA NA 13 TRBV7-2 CASSLSGNQPQHF TGTGCCAGCAGCTTATCGGGCAATCAGCCCCAGCATTTT
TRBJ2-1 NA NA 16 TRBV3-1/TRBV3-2 CASSQDQYGGRWEQFF TGTGCCAGCAGCCAAGATCAATATGGGGGCCGCTGGGAGCAGTTCTTC
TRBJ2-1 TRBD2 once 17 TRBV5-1 CASSSRLGAGGGNEQFF TGCGCCAGCAGCTCCCGCCTTGGGGCGGGAGGAGGGAATGAGCAGTTCTTC
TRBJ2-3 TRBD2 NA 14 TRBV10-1 CASSEGGSRDTQYF TGCGCCAGCAGTGAGGGCGGGAGTCGGGATACGCAGTATTTT
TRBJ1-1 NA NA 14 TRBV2 CASSYIRSTTEAFF TGTGCCAGTTCTTACATAAGGAGTACCACTGAAGCTTTCTTT
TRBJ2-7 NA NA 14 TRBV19 CASSPGAAAYEQYF TGTGCCAGTAGCCCAGGGGCTGCAGCCTACGAGCAGTACTTC
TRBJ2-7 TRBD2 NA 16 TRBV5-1 CASSLAETSGSYEQYF TGCGCCAGCAGCCTGGCCGAGACTAGCGGGTCCTACGAGCAGTACTTC
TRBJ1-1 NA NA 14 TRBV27 CASSFRGGNTEAFF TGTGCCAGCAGTTTTAGGGGGGGGAACACTGAAGCTTTCTTT
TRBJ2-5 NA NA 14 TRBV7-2 CASSLDSSQETQYF TGTGCCAGCAGCCTTGACAGTTCCCAAGAGACCCAGTACTTC
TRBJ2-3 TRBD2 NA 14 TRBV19 CASSSGRGTDTQYF TGTGCCAGTAGTAGCGGGAGAGGTACAGATACGCAGTATTTT
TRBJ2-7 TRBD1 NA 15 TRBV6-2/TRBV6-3 CASSYGTGDPYEQYF TGTGCCAGCAGTTACGGGACAGGGGACCCCTACGAGCAGTACTTC
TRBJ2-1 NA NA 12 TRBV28 CASSPRTTEWFF TGTGCCAGCAGCCCTCGCACCACTGAGTGGTTCTTC
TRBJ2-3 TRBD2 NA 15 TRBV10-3 CAIRRTSGRADTQYF TGTGCCATCAGACGGACTAGCGGCAGGGCAGATACGCAGTATTTT